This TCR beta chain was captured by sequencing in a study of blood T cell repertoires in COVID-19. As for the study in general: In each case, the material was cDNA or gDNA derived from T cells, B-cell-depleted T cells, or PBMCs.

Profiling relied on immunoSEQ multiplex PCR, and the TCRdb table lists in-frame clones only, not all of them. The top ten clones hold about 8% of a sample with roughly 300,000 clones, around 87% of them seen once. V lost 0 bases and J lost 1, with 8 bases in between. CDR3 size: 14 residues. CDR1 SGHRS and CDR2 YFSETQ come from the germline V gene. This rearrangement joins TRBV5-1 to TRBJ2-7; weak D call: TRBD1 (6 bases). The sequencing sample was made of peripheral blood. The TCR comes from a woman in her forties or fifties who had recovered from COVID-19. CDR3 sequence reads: CASSLDRASYEQYF. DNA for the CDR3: TGCGCCAGCAGCTTGGACAGGGCGTCCTACGAGCAGTACTTC.